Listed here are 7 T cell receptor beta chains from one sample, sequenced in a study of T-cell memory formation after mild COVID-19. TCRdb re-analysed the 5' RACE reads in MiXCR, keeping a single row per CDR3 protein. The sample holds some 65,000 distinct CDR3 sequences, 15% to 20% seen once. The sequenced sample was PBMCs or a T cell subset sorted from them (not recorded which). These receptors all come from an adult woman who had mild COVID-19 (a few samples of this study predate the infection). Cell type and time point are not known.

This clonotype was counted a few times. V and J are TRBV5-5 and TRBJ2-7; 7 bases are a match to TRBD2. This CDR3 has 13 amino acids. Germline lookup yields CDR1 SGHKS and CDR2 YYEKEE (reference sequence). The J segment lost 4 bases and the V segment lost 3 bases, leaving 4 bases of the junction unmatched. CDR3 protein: CASSYVGGYEQYF. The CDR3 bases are TGTGCCAGCAGCTACGTGGGGGGGTACGAGCAGTACTTC.

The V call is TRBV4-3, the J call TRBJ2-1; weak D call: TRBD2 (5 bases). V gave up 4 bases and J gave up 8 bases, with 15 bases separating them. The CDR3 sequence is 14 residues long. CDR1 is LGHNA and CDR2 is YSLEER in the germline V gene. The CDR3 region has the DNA TGCGCCAGCAGCCCCCTTGGGAGTTACGATGAGCAGTTCTTC. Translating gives CASSPLGSYDEQFF.

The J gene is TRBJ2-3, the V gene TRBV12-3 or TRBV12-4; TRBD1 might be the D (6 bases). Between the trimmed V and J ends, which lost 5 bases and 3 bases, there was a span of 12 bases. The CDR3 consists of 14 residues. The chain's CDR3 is CASSPDSLTDTQYF. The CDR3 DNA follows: TGTGCCAGCAGTCCGGACAGCCTTACAGATACGCAGTATTTT.

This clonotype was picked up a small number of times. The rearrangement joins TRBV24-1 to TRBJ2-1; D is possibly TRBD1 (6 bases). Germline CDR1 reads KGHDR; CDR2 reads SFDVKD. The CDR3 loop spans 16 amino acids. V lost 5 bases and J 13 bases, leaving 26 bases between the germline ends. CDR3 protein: CATSAWGQGSRHAQFF. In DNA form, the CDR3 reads TGTGCCACCAGTGCTTGGGGGCAGGGTAGCCGGCATGCCCAGTTCTTC.

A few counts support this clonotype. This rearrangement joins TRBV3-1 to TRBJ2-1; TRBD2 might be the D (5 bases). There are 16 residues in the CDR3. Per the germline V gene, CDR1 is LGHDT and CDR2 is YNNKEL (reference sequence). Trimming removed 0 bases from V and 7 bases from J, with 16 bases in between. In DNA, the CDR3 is TGTGCCAGCAGCCAAGAGATCCTAGCAGTCTGGAATGAGCAGTTCTTC. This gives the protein CASSQEILAVWNEQFF.

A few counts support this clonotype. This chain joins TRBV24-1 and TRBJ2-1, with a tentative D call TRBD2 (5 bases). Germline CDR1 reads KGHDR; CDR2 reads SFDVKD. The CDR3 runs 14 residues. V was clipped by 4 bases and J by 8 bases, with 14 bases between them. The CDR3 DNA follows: TGTGCCACCAGTGACGCGGGCCTCGCGGATGAGCAGTTCTTC. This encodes CATSDAGLADEQFF.

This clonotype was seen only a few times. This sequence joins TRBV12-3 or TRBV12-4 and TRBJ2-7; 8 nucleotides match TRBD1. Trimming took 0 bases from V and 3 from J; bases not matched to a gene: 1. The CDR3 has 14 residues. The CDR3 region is CASSLAGTGYEQYF. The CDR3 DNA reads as TGTGCCAGCAGTTTAGCGGGGACAGGCTACGAGCAGTACTTC.